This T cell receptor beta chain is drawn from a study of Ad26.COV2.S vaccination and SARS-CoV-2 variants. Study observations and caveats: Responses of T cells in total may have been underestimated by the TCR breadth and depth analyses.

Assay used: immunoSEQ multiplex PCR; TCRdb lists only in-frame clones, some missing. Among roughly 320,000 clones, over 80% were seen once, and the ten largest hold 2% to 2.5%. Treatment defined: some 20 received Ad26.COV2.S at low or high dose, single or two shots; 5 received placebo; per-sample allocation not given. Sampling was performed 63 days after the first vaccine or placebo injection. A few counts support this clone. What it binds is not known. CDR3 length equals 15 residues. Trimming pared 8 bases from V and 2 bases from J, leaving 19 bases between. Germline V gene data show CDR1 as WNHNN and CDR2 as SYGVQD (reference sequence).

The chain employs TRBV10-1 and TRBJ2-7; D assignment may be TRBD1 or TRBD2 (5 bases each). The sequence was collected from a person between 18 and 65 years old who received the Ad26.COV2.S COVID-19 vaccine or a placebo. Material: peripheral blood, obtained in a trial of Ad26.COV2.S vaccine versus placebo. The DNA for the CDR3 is TGCGCCAGCTTATGTCAGGGATTCGGGGCCTACGAGCAGTACTTC. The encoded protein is CASLCQGFGAYEQYF.